The next 24 T cell receptor beta chains were all read from a single sample in a study of Graves' ophthalmopathy and Graves' hyperthyroidism. RNA transcripts were the template, and TCR beta CDR3 regions were amplified from them. Scientists carried out first-round RT-PCR using HTBI primers and then a second-round multiplex PCR. TCRdb re-called the multiplex PCR reads with MiXCR, one entry per CDR3 protein. In the table there are 300,000 to 350,000 distinct CDR3 sequences, roughly a sixth of which are singletons. The sample consisted of peripheral blood. These receptors came from an adult man with Graves' ophthalmopathy.

This clonotype was counted at least ten times. The gene calls are TRBV7-6 and TRBJ2-7, with 9 bases fitting TRBD2. Germline trimming cut 10 bases from V and 5 bases from J; bases unmatched to any gene: 12. The CDR3 totals 14 residues. The germline CDR1 and CDR2 sequences are SGHVS and FNYEAQ. The CDR3, as DNA: TGTGCCACCCCCGTGATGGGCGGGAGGGACGAGCAGTACTTC. Amino acid sequence: CATPVMGGRDEQYF.

This clonotype was counted at least ten times. The chain has TRBV5-1 and TRBJ2-7; 7 bases line up with TRBD2. The CDR3 has 13 residues. The trim removed 0 bases at V and 6 bases at J, leaving 3 bases unmatched. CDR1 is SGHRS, CDR2 YFSETQ, per germline. CDR3 amino acids: CASSLGDYPEQYF. The CDR3 bases are TGCGCCAGCAGCTTGGGGGACTACCCCGAGCAGTACTTC.

Many counts were recorded for this clonotype. V gene TRBV11-1 combines with J gene TRBJ1-1; D is uncertain. Germline CDR1 SGHAT, CDR2 FQDESV (reference sequence). CDR3 length: 13 amino acids. V was cut by 8 bases and J by 0 bases, with 10 bases left in between. The CDR3 coding sequence is TGTGCCAGCGGATCAGAGATGAACACTGAAGCTTTCTTT. This encodes CASGSEMNTEAFF. Based on the CDR3 plus reference TRBV11-1 and TRBJ1-1, the full variable domain is EAEVAQSPRYKITEKSQAVAFWCDPISGHATLYWYRQILGQGPELLVQFQDESVVDDSQLPKDRFSAERLKGVDSTLKIQPAELGDSAMYLCASGSEMNTEAFFGQGTRLTVV.

This clonotype appeared many times. The rearrangement uses TRBV29-1 and TRBJ2-7; TRBD2 agrees at 7 bases. J gave up 3 bases and V 5 bases, and 7 bases lay outside the gene matches. Germline V gene sequence: CDR1 SQVTM, CDR2 ANQGSEA. This CDR3 region has 13 residues. The CDR3 DNA is TGCAGCGTTACCTGGGGGGGGGTCTACGAGCAGTACTTC. It codes for CSVTWGGVYEQYF.

This clonotype was counted many times. The chain joins TRBV6-2 or TRBV6-3 to TRBJ2-7; 7 bases match TRBD2. Germline CDR1 is MNHEY and CDR2 is SVGEGT. Germline trimming cut 6 bases from V and 4 bases from J; bases unmatched to any gene: 15. The CDR3 extends over 16 amino acids. The CDR3: CASRPPRTGGGYEQYF. CDR3 nucleotide sequence: TGTGCCAGCAGACCTCCTCGGACTGGGGGGGGGTACGAGCAGTACTTC.

In its sample, this clonotype was seen many times. V gene TRBV29-1 combines with J gene TRBJ2-7; possible D gene TRBD2, 6 bases. CDR1 and CDR2 from the germline V gene are SQVTM and ANQGSEA. V dropped 6 bases and J dropped 0 bases, with 12 bases sitting between them. The CDR3 totals 13 residues. The CDR3 DNA reads TGCAGCGTGGGAGGACGTTCCTCCTACGAGCAGTACTTC. Protein: CSVGGRSSYEQYF.

This clonotype has at least ten counts. J is TRBJ1-1 and V is TRBV19; TRBD1 matches at 8 bases. There are 16 residues in the CDR3. The germline V gene has CDR1 LNHDA and CDR2 SQIVND (reference sequence). The V and J ends lost 1 base and 5 bases, in that order; junction bases with no gene match: 9. CDR3 residues: CASSIAQGARDTEAFF. The CDR3 DNA follows: TGTGCCAGTAGTATAGCTCAGGGGGCGCGAGATACTGAAGCTTTCTTT.

In its sample, this clonotype was seen many times. The chain has TRBV28 and TRBJ2-6; no clear D. CDR1 MDHEN and CDR2 SYDVKM come from the germline V gene. Trimming shortened V by 2 bases and J by 0 bases, and 11 bases separated the two germline ends. The CDR3 runs to 17 residues. This CDR3 reads CASSLSPGYSGANVLTF. The CDR3 DNA follows: TGTGCCAGCAGTTTAAGTCCCGGATACTCTGGGGCCAACGTCCTGACTTTC.

This clonotype was seen at least ten times. The CDR3 region is CASSARQGPRIRSEAFF. CDR3 bases: TGTGCCAGCAGCGCTCGACAGGGCCCGAGAATAAGATCTGAAGCTTTCTTT. The V call is TRBV7-2, the J call TRBJ1-1; TRBD1 matches 7 bases. The ends lost 5 bases at V and 6 bases at J; junction bases unmatched: 18. CDR1 and CDR2 (germline): SGHTA, FQGNSA. CDR3 size: 17 residues.

The rearrangement joins TRBV2 to TRBJ2-7; 7 bases map to TRBD2. In germline, CDR1 is SNHLY, CDR2 FYNNEI. CDR3 size: 15 residues. Trimming cost V 0 bases and J 7 bases; bases outside gene matches: 9. In DNA, the CDR3 is TGTGCCAGCAGTGAAGCTAGTATCGGGAGGTTTGAGCAGTACTTC. It translates to CASSEASIGRFEQYF.

This chain uses TRBV6-1 with TRBJ2-7, with D perhaps TRBD1 (6 bases). Germline lookup yields CDR1 MNHNS and CDR2 SASEGT. V was cut by 2 bases and J by 2 bases, with 10 bases left in between. This CDR3 has 14 residues. The chain's CDR3 is CASSEYRVAYEQYF. The CDR3 bases are TGTGCCAGCAGTGAATACAGGGTTGCCTACGAGCAGTACTTC.

This clonotype came up many times. The CDR3, as DNA: TGTGCCAGTAGAGGGGGCTCCGCGAACACCGGGGAGCTGTTTTTT. This sequence encodes CASRGGSANTGELFF. The V call is TRBV19, the J call TRBJ2-2, with TRBD1 matching over 7 bases. The CDR3 totals 15 residues. The germline V gene encodes CDR1 LNHDA and CDR2 SQIVND (reference sequence). Trimming removed 6 bases from V and 0 bases from J; junction bases left unmatched: 4.

This clonotype was counted many times. CDR3 in DNA: TGTGCCAGCAGAGCGGGAGAGGTTTTCGAGCAGTACTTC. It specifies CASRAGEVFEQYF. The V call is TRBV28, the J call TRBJ2-7; TRBD2 matches 8 bases. After removal of 6 bases from V and 6 bases from J, the junction contained 7 bases not matched to a gene. Germline V CDR1 and CDR2: MDHEN, SYDVKM. The CDR3 sequence is 13 residues long.

Ten or more counts support this clonotype. The V call is TRBV19, the J call TRBJ1-5; 9 bases match TRBD1. The CDR3 is 13 residues long. V trimming: 11 bases; J trimming: 3 bases; junction bases outside the gene matches: 5. Germline lookup yields CDR1 LNHDA and CDR2 SQIVND (reference sequence). This chain's CDR3 is CAAGQGYNQPQHF. CDR3 coding DNA: TGTGCCGCAGGACAGGGGTACAATCAGCCCCAGCATTTT.

This clonotype has a count of ten or more. This chain uses TRBV29-1 with TRBJ2-2; perhaps TRBD1 as D (5 bases). Germline lookup yields CDR1 SQVTM and CDR2 ANQGSEA. V lost 3 bases, J lost 3 bases, and 11 bases lay in between. CDR3 length: 14 residues. The CDR3 loop reads CSVEGRVDTGELFF. For the CDR3, the DNA is TGCAGCGTTGAGGGCAGGGTCGACACCGGGGAGCTGTTTTTT.

V gene TRBV6-1 combines with J gene TRBJ1-5; 7 bases match TRBD1. Germline trimming cut 2 bases from V and 11 bases from J; bases unmatched to any gene: 9. This CDR3 spans 14 amino acids. Germline CDR1 reads MNHNS; CDR2 reads SASEGT. CDR3 in DNA: TGTGCCAGCAGTGAACAGGGGGATATTACGGCCCAGCATTTT. It specifies CASSEQGDITAQHF.

Ten or more counts support this clonotype. The V gene is TRBV10-3, the J gene TRBJ2-5; 9 nucleotides match TRBD1. V lost 2 bases to trimming and J lost 5 bases; unmatched junction nucleotides: 6. The CDR3 loop spans 15 amino acids. Germline CDR1 and CDR2: ENHRY and SYGVKD. CDR3 DNA sequence: TGTGCCATCAGTGAGGGGACAGGGTACTTGGAGACCCAGTACTTC. This translates into CAISEGTGYLETQYF.

The chain combines TRBV5-4 with TRBJ1-2; TRBD1 matches at 12 bases. CDR1 is SGHNT and CDR2 is YYREEE in the germline V gene (reference sequence). The CDR3 runs 15 residues. With V trimmed by 0 bases and J by 7 bases, 4 bases remained unmatched. The CDR3: CASSLGGTGGSGYTF. The CDR3 coding sequence is TGTGCCAGCAGCTTGGGTGGGACAGGGGGCAGTGGCTACACCTTC. The variable domain in full, completed from reference TRBV5-4 and TRBJ1-2, reads ETGVTQSPTHLIKTRGQQVTLRCSSQSGHNTVSWYQQALGQGPQFIFQYYREEENGRGNFPPRFSGLQFPNYSSELNVNALELDDSALYLCASSLGGTGGSGYTFGSGTRLTVV.

Details on this clonotype: Possible read error: a much larger clone is one base away. The CDR3 is CSVEDDAGVRFPHYNSPLHF. DNA for the CDR3: TGCAGCGTTGAAGATGACGCGGGGGTGCGGTTTCCTCACTATAATTCACCCCTCCACTTT. The chain has TRBV29-1 and TRBJ1-6; a weak D match, TRBD1 (5 bases). The V gene lost 0 bases and the J gene lost 3 bases, with 24 bases spanning the gap. Germline V gene data show CDR1 as SQVTM and CDR2 as ANQGSEA. This CDR3 contains 20 residues.

This clonotype was seen many times. The chain has TRBV7-8 and TRBJ2-5, with 7 bases aligning to TRBD2. From germline, CDR1 is SGHVS and CDR2 FQNEAQ. The CDR3 spans 15 residues. V trimming: 2 bases; J trimming: 6 bases; junction bases outside the gene matches: 9. The CDR3 reads CASSLFGGSGKTQYF. DNA of the CDR3: TGTGCCAGCAGCTTATTCGGCGGGAGCGGAAAGACCCAGTACTTC.

This rearrangement joins TRBV13 to TRBJ2-2, with D possibly called TRBD1 or TRBD2 (5 bases each). The germline V gene has CDR1 PRHDT and CDR2 FYEKMQ (reference sequence). The CDR3 has 15 amino acids. Trimming took 6 bases from V and 7 from J, leaving 18 bases between them. Written as DNA, the CDR3 is TGTGCCAGCAGTTACTCCCGGGACGGGGTCGGGGAGCTGTTTTTT. Its translation: CASSYSRDGVGELFF.

This chain uses TRBV6-2 or TRBV6-3 with TRBJ2-7, with 10 bases lining up with TRBD2. There are 15 residues in the CDR3. With 5 bases clipped from V and 4 bases from J, the junction kept 8 bases outside the gene matches. Germline V gene sequence: CDR1 MNHEY, CDR2 SVGEGT. The CDR3 is CASSPGPSGSYEQYF. Here the CDR3 DNA reads TGTGCCAGCAGTCCGGGGCCTAGCGGGAGTTACGAGCAGTACTTC.

The chain links TRBV12-3 or TRBV12-4 to TRBJ2-2, with TRBD2 matching 7 bases. The CDR3 contains 13 residues. The trim removed 8 bases at V and 4 bases at J, leaving 4 bases unmatched. This CDR3 is CASPPGGTGELFF. The CDR3 DNA reads as TGTGCCAGCCCCCCGGGAGGCACCGGGGAGCTGTTTTTT.

This clonotype was seen many times. The rearrangement joins TRBV29-1 to TRBJ1-2, with D possibly being TRBD1 (6 bases). Germline CDR1 SQVTM, CDR2 ANQGSEA. V gave up 6 bases and J gave up 2 bases, with 13 bases separating them. The length of the CDR3 is 13 residues. The CDR3 loop is CSVTFTGNYGYTF. The DNA of the CDR3 is TGCAGCGTGACCTTTACAGGGAACTATGGCTACACCTTC.